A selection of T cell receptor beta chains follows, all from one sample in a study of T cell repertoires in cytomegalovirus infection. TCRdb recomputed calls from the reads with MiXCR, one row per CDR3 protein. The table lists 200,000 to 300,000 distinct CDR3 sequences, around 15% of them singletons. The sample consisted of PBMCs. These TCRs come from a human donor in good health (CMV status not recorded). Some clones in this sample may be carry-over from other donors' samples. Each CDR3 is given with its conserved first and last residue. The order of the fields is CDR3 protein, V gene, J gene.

CDR3: CSGFLGTEAFF
V: TRBV29-1
J: TRBJ1-1

CDR3: CASSLWSGSDTQYF
V: TRBV7-2
J: TRBJ2-3

CDR3: CASSPQGAKDTQYF
V: TRBV6-1
J: TRBJ2-3

CDR3: CASSPGAGRWGIQYF
V: TRBV7-2
J: TRBJ2-4

CDR3: CASGGRNEQFF
V: TRBV2
J: TRBJ2-1

CDR3: CASSVSRLPQHF
V: TRBV2
J: TRBJ1-5

CDR3: CSVPTGMAGYTF
V: TRBV20-1
J: TRBJ1-2

CDR3: CASSYRAGHLATNEKLFF
V: TRBV11-2
J: TRBJ1-4

CDR3: CSARGGVPHEQYF
V: TRBV20-1
J: TRBJ2-7

CDR3: CSAPQTGQRGYGYTF
V: TRBV20-1
J: TRBJ1-2

CDR3: CASSQGNPGEQYF
V: TRBV14
J: TRBJ2-7

CDR3: CASSPGGLVAYNEQFF
V: TRBV7-3
J: TRBJ2-1

CDR3: CASRPGGAGSSYNEQFF
V: TRBV6-2/TRBV6-3
J: TRBJ2-1

CDR3: CASSLDWASGGKNIQYF
V: TRBV7-6
J: TRBJ2-4

CDR3: CASSMINTEAFF
V: TRBV7-2
J: TRBJ1-1